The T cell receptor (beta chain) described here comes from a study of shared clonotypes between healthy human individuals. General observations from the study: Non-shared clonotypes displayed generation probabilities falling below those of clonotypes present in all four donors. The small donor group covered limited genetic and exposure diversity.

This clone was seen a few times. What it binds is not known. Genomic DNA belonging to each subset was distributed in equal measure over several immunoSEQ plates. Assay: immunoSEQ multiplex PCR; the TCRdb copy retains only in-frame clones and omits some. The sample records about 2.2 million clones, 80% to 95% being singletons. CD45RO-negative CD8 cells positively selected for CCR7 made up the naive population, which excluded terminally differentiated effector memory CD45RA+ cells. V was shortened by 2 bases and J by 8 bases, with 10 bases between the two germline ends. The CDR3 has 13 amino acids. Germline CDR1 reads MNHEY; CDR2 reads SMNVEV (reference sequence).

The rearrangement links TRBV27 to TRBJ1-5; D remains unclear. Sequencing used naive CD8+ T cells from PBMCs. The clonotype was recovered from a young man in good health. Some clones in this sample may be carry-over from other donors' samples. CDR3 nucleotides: TGTGCCAGCAGTTTAAGCGGCCCGGAGCCCCAGCATTTT. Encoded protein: CASSLSGPEPQHF.